This is a list of T cell receptor beta chains from one sample in a study of cytomegalovirus exposure and HLA in healthy donors. The protocol was immunoSEQ multiplex PCR, while the TCRdb copy is restricted to in-frame clones and leaves out a portion. The sample has some 180,000 clones; around three quarters are singletons. Sequenced: PBMCs. The receptors derive from a woman younger than 45 in good health and CMV-seronegative. Each CDR3 is given with its conserved first and last residue. Fields, in order: D gene, V gene, clone size, J gene, CDR3 DNA, CDR3 protein. A D gene is named only where the DNA matches it firmly. Clone size, where shown, is once, few, many, or a class for clones that have expanded.

d_gene: .; v_gene: TRBV7-8; abundance: .; j_gene: TRBJ2-1; CDR3nt: TGTGCCAGCAGCCTCGGCGGGTCCCCCTACAATGAGCAGTTCTTC; CDR3aa: CASSLGGSPYNEQFF
d_gene: TRBD1; v_gene: TRBV6-5; abundance: .; j_gene: TRBJ2-7; CDR3nt: TGTGCCAGCAGCGACAGGGGGGGAAACTACGAGCAGTACTTC; CDR3aa: CASSDRGGNYEQYF
d_gene: .; v_gene: TRBV25-1; abundance: few; j_gene: TRBJ1-2; CDR3nt: TGTGCCAGCAGTGTTGGGCCCTATGGCTACACCTTC; CDR3aa: CASSVGPYGYTF
d_gene: TRBD1; v_gene: TRBV5-1; abundance: .; j_gene: TRBJ2-1; CDR3nt: TGCGCCAGCAGCTTTGCCGGACAGGGATCATCAGTCAATGAGCAGTTCTTC; CDR3aa: CASSFAGQGSSVNEQFF
d_gene: .; v_gene: TRBV7-9; abundance: .; j_gene: TRBJ2-7; CDR3nt: TGTGCCAGCAGCTTCCCAACTAGCCACTACGAGCAGTACTTC; CDR3aa: CASSFPTSHYEQYF
d_gene: TRBD1; v_gene: TRBV18; abundance: .; j_gene: TRBJ1-2; CDR3nt: TGTGCCAGCTCACCACTCACACTTCAGGGGGAGCACTATGGCTACACCTTC; CDR3aa: CASSPLTLQGEHYGYTF
d_gene: TRBD1; v_gene: TRBV7-2; abundance: .; j_gene: TRBJ2-1; CDR3nt: TGTGCCAGCAGTCATTACCCGGGACAGGGCAGAAATGAGCAGTTCTTC; CDR3aa: CASSHYPGQGRNEQFF
d_gene: .; v_gene: TRBV7-2; abundance: .; j_gene: TRBJ1-6; CDR3nt: TGTGCCAGCAGCTTTACAGGTTATAATTCACCCCTCCACTTT; CDR3aa: CASSFTGYNSPLHF
d_gene: .; v_gene: TRBV7-9; abundance: .; j_gene: TRBJ1-2; CDR3nt: TGTGCCAGCAGCACCGCGGATCGACCTAACTATGGCTACACCTTC; CDR3aa: CASSTADRPNYGYTF
d_gene: .; v_gene: TRBV7-6; abundance: .; j_gene: TRBJ2-3; CDR3nt: TGTGCCAGCAGCTTAGTCACAGGGAGCACAGATACGCAGTATTTT; CDR3aa: CASSLVTGSTDTQYF
d_gene: .; v_gene: TRBV15; abundance: .; j_gene: TRBJ1-5; CDR3nt: TGTGCCACCAGCACCTCCTACGGAGGGGGGGAGGATCAGCCCCAGCATTTT; CDR3aa: CATSTSYGGGEDQPQHF
d_gene: TRBD1; v_gene: TRBV5-6; abundance: few; j_gene: TRBJ1-1; CDR3nt: TGTGCCAGCACCCGAACAGGGGTAAACACTGAAGCTTTCTTT; CDR3aa: CASTRTGVNTEAFF
d_gene: TRBD1; v_gene: TRBV2; abundance: .; j_gene: TRBJ2-7; CDR3nt: TGTGCCTGTACAGGGGCCTCCTACGAGCAGTACTTC; CDR3aa: CACTGASYEQYF
d_gene: TRBD2; v_gene: TRBV18; abundance: few; j_gene: TRBJ2-3; CDR3nt: TGTGCCAGCTCACCTCTAGCGGGTTTCACAGATACGCAGTATTTT; CDR3aa: CASSPLAGFTDTQYF
d_gene: .; v_gene: TRBV6-6; abundance: .; j_gene: TRBJ1-5; CDR3nt: TGTGCCAGCAGTTACCCCGACAGTTACAGCAATCAGCCCCAGCATTTT; CDR3aa: CASSYPDSYSNQPQHF
d_gene: .; v_gene: TRBV7-9; abundance: .; j_gene: TRBJ1-5; CDR3nt: TGTGCCAGCACGGCAGCGTATAGCAATCAGCCCCAGCATTTT; CDR3aa: CASTAAYSNQPQHF
d_gene: TRBD2; v_gene: TRBV7-6; abundance: .; j_gene: TRBJ2-1; CDR3nt: TGTGCCAGCAGCTTACGGGGGGGCCTGGATGAGCAGTTCTTC; CDR3aa: CASSLRGGLDEQFF
d_gene: .; v_gene: TRBV5-1; abundance: .; j_gene: TRBJ2-1; CDR3nt: TGCGCCAGCAGCTTCGCCCCAACAGGGAGCTCCTACAATGAGCAGTTCTTC; CDR3aa: CASSFAPTGSSYNEQFF
d_gene: TRBD2; v_gene: TRBV9; abundance: .; j_gene: TRBJ2-2; CDR3nt: TGTGCCAGCCAGAAGGGGACTAGCGGGAACACCGGGGAGCTGTTTTTT; CDR3aa: CASQKGTSGNTGELFF
d_gene: TRBD1; v_gene: TRBV2; abundance: once; j_gene: TRBJ2-2; CDR3nt: TGTGCCAGCAGTCTCCGGACAGGGGGCGACAGCGGGGAGCTGTTTTTT; CDR3aa: CASSLRTGGDSGELFF
d_gene: .; v_gene: TRBV7-2; abundance: few; j_gene: TRBJ2-7; CDR3nt: TGTGCCAGCAGCCTACAGGGTTACGAGCAGTACTTC; CDR3aa: CASSLQGYEQYF
d_gene: TRBD1; v_gene: TRBV5-4; abundance: .; j_gene: TRBJ2-5; CDR3nt: TGTGCCAGCAGCTGGCCGGGACAGGGGGGGGAGACCCAGTACTTC; CDR3aa: CASSWPGQGGETQYF
d_gene: TRBD1; v_gene: TRBV19; abundance: few; j_gene: TRBJ1-5; CDR3nt: TGTGCCAGTAGTGTTATTCCCGGGACAGTTAATCAGCCCCAGCATTTT; CDR3aa: CASSVIPGTVNQPQHF
d_gene: .; v_gene: TRBV7-9; abundance: .; j_gene: TRBJ2-3; CDR3nt: TGTGCCAGCAGGTCGGACTACCCGCAGTATTTT; CDR3aa: CASRSDYPQYF
d_gene: TRBD1; v_gene: TRBV6-6; abundance: .; j_gene: TRBJ1-2; CDR3nt: TGTGCCAGCATTCCAGGGGGGCCCTATGGCTACACCTTC; CDR3aa: CASIPGGPYGYTF